This TCR beta chain originates from a study of blood T cell repertoires in COVID-19 (dated by TCRdb to the early 2020s). Background on the whole study: Samples from collaborators originated in the United States, Italy and Spain and spanned both the acute and convalescent phases of COVID-19. A freely available public database, intended as a resource for researchers studying the immune response to SARS-CoV-2, is where the repertoires were released. The samples were drawn from two sources: the first 160 participants of the ongoing ImmuneRACE study, and some 1,300 subjects contributed by 6 global collaborators. A de-identified subject ID, COVID-19 status, age in years and sex were almost always included in the sample metadata. The dataset comprised deeply sampled blood TCRbeta repertoires from subjects exposed to, actively infected with, or recovered from COVID-19. Where HLA class I and class II types were available, the types were taken from metadata supplied by the sample provider, not from assay-based typing. The prospective study material was composed of cDNA or gDNA derived from T cells, B-cell-depleted T cells, or PBMCs.

Another Seattle source contributed samples from volunteer blood donors who had recovered from COVID-19. Each collaborating institution followed its own protocols to collect whole blood in K2EDTA tubes. For TCRbeta analysis, collaborators shipped samples in one of three forms: frozen whole blood, isolated PBMCs, or DNA extracted from either of those sample types. TCRbeta CDR3 regions were amplified from genomic DNA using the immunoSEQ Assay, a bias-controlled multiplex PCR. In the source study's methods: The number of nucleated cells in each sample was estimated by amplification of reference gene primers within the assay. To quantify the absolute abundance of each unique TCRbeta CDR3 rearrangement, sequence reads were collapsed and filtered. Productive Simpson clonality was computed per sample as the square root of Simpson's diversity index over productive rearrangements. Entries here come from immuneACCESS through TCRdb and include only in-frame sequences with V and J called. Some clones fail to appear in such tables; in the studies checked, an unresolved V gene covers under half of the shortfall, and the cause of the remainder is unknown. D and trimming come from the DNA, and the V and J calls and clone size come from that table. Counted in this sample were 250,000 to 300,000 clones; approximately 87% of them appeared once. The ten largest clones capture around 4.5% of the sample.

The CDR1 and CDR2 encoded by the germline V gene are SGHRS and YFSETQ. Including cysteine and phenylalanine, the CDR3 has 14 amino acids. The retained sequence is limited to the CDR3, 42 bases, with the frame set at the first base. V is shortened by 2 bases, J by 3 bases, and the region joining them spans 12 bases. What the work shows at the level of the full study, not this receptor alone: The amount of clinical and demographic metadata varied by source and participant and was provided uncurated.

This clone appeared once. Its antigen remains undetermined. There are no base qualities to consult, and no much larger clone falls within one base. The chain uses TRBV5-1 and TRBJ2-7, with a tentative D gene TRBD2 over 5 matching bases. This TCR was sampled from a man aged 55 to 70 who had recovered from COVID-19. The sample taken for sequencing was peripheral blood. The CDR3 loop reads CASSFDIAGYEQYF. The sequenced DNA: TGCGCCAGCAGCTTTGACATCGCGGGCTACGAGCAGTACTTC.